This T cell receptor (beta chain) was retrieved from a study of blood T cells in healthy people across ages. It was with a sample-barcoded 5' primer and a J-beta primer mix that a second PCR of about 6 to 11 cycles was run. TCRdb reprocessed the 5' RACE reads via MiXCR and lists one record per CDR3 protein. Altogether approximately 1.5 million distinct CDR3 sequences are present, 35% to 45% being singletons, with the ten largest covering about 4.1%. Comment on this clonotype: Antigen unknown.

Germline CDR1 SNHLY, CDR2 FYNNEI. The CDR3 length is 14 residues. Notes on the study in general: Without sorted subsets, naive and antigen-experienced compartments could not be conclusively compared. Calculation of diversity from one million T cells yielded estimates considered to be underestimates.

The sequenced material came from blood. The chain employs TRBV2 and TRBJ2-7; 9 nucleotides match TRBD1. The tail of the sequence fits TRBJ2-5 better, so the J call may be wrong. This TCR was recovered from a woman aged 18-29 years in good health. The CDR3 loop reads CASSEETGGETQYF. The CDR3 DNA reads TGTGCCAGCAGTGAGGAGACAGGGGGAGAGACCCAGTACTTC.